Following are 5 T cell receptor beta chains from one sample sequenced in a study of CD8 T cells in ankylosing spondylitis. Study-wide results and caveats: Seemingly characteristic of ankylosing spondylitis blood was a TCR beta motif consisting of about 8 highly homologous variants.

Their antigens are not known. TCRdb called the 5' RACE reads again in MiXCR, with one record for every CDR3 protein. Of more than 600,000 distinct CDR3 sequences listed, roughly 19% were seen once; the top ten hold about 19%. Sequencing input: blood, either unsorted or a sorted T cell fraction (not recorded which). These receptors were taken from a male donor with ankylosing spondylitis.

The J gene is TRBJ2-1, the V gene TRBV12-3 or TRBV12-4; D could derive from TRBD1 or TRBD2 (5 bases each). V was cut by 9 bases and J by 3 bases, with 18 bases left in between. This CDR3 is 15 amino acids long. The CDR3 DNA reads TGTGCCAGTGGGACCGGTGGGGGAAACTACAATGAGCAGTTCTTC. Amino acid sequence: CASGTGGGNYNEQFF.

Only a few counts were recorded for this clonotype. The V call is TRBV12-3 or TRBV12-4, the J call TRBJ2-7; a possible D gene is TRBD1 (6 bases). Trimming left V 4 bases short and J 9 bases short, with 19 bases between. The CDR3 spans 14 residues. The CDR3 bases are TGTGCCAGCAGTTACGGAAAACAGGGCGTAGGGCAGTACTTC. This sequence encodes CASSYGKQGVGQYF.

This sequence joins TRBV29-1 and TRBJ2-7; 7 nucleotides agree with TRBD1. CDR1 is SQVTM and CDR2 is ANQGSEA in the germline V gene. The CDR3 has 15 amino acids. Trimming cost V 1 base and J 3 bases; bases outside gene matches: 9. Here the CDR3 DNA reads TGCAGCGTTGAAGGTATACGGACAGGAAACTACGAGCAGTACTTC. It translates to CSVEGIRTGNYEQYF.

This clonotype was observed a handful of times. J is TRBJ2-7 and V is TRBV6-5; the D gene is possibly TRBD1 (5 bases). The germline V and J ends were trimmed by 2 bases and 6 bases, with 11 bases remaining between them. The germline CDR1 and CDR2 sequences are MNHEY and SVGAGI. The CDR3 is made up of 13 amino acids. The CDR3: CASSYNQGTEQYF. CDR3 in DNA: TGTGCCAGCAGTTACAATCAGGGAACCGAGCAGTACTTC.

V is TRBV12-3 or TRBV12-4 and J is TRBJ2-3; the D call may be TRBD1 or TRBD2 (5 bases each). CDR3 length: 15 residues. V dropped 5 bases and J dropped 2 bases, with 14 bases sitting between them. The CDR3, as DNA: TGTGCCAGCAGTGGCCGGGACCAAAACACAGATACGCAGTATTTT. It specifies CASSGRDQNTDTQYF.